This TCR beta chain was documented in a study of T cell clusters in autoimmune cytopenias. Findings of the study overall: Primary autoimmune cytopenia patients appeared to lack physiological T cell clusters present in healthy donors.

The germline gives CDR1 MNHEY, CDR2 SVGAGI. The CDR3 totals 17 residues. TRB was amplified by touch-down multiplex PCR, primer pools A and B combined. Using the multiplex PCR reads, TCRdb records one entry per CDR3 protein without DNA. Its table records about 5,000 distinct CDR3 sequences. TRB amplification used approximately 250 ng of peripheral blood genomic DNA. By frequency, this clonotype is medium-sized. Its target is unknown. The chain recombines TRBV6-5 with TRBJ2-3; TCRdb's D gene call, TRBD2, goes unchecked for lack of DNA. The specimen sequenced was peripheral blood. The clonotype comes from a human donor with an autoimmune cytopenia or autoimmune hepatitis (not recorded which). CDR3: CASSYSMASGGADTQYF.